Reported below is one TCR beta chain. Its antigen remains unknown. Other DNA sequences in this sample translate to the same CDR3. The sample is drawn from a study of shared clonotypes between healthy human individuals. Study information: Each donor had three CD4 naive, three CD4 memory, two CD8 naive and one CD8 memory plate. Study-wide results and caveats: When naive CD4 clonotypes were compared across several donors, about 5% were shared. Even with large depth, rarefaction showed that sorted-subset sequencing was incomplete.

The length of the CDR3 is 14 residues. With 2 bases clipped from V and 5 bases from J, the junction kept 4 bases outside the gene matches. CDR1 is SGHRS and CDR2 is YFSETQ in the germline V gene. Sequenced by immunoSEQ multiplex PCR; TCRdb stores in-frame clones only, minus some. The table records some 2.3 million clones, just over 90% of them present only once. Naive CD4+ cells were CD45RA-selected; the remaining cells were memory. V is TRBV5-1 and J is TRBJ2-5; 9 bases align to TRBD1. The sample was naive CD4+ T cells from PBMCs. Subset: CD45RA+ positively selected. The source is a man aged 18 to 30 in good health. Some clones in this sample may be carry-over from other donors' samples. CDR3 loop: CASSLQGAGETQYF. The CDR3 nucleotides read TGCGCCAGCAGCTTACAGGGGGCTGGGGAGACCCAGTACTTC.